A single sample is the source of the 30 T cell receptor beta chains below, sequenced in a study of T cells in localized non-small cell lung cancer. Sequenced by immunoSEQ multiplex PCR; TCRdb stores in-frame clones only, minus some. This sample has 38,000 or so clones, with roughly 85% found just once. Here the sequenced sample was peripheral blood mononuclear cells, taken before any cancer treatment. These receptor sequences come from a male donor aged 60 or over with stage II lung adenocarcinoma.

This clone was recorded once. The CDR3 nucleotides are TGTGCCAGTTCCCAGGGACGGAACACCGGGGAGCTGTTTTTT. It codes for CASSQGRNTGELFF. The J gene is TRBJ2-2, the V gene TRBV19, with D possibly called TRBD1 or TRBD2 (5 bases each). CDR1 LNHDA and CDR2 SQIVND come from the germline V gene (reference sequence). The CDR3 is 14 amino acids. Trimming pared 8 bases from V and 1 base from J, leaving 11 bases between.

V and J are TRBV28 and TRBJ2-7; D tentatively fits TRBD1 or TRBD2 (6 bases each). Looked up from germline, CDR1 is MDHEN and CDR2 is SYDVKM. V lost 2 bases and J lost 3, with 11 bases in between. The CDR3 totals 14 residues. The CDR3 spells CASSLVGGIYEQYF. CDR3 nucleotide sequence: TGTGCCAGCAGTTTAGTGGGGGGCATCTACGAGCAGTACTTC.

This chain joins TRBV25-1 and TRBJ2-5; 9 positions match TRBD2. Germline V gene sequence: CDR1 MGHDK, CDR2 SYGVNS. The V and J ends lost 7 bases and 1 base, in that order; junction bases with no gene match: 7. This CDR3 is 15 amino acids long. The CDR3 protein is CASTRGAGGQETQYF. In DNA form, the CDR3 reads TGTGCCAGCACCCGGGGAGCGGGAGGCCAAGAGACCCAGTACTTC.

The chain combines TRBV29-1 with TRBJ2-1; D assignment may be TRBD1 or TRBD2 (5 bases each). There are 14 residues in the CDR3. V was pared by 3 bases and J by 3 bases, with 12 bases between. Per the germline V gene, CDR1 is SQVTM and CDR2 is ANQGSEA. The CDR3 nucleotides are TGCAGCGTTGACCGGGACCCCGACTACAATGAGCAGTTCTTC. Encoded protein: CSVDRDPDYNEQFF.

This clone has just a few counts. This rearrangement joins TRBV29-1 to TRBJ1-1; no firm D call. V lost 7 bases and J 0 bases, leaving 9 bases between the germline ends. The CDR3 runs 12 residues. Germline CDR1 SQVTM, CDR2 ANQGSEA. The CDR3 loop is CSGTHLNTEAFF. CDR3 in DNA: TGCAGCGGAACCCACCTGAACACTGAAGCTTTCTTT.

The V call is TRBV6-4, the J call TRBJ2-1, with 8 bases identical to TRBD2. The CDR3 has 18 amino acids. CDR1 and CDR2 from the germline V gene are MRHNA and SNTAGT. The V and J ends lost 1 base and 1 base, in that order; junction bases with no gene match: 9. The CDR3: CASSDLAGYRSSYNEQFF. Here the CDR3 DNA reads TGTGCCAGCAGTGACTTAGCGGGATACCGCTCGTCCTACAATGAGCAGTTCTTC.

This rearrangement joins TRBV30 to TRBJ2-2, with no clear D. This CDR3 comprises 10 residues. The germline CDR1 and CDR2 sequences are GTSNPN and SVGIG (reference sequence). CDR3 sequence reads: CACNPGELFF. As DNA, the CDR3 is TGTGCGTGCAACCCCGGGGAGCTGTTTTTT.

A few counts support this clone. CDR3 bases: TGTGCCTGGAGTCGACTAGCGACCTACGAGCAGTACTTC. Residues: CAWSRLATYEQYF. The gene calls are TRBV30 and TRBJ2-7, with TRBD2 matching 8 bases. Trimming removed 2 bases from V and 2 bases from J; junction bases left unmatched: 2. The CDR3 runs 13 residues. Per the germline V gene, CDR1 is GTSNPN and CDR2 is SVGIG (reference sequence).

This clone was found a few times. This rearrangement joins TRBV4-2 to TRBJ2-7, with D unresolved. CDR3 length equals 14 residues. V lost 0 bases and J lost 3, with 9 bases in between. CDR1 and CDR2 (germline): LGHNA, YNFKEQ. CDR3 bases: TGTGCCAGCAGCCAAGATAGGCAGAACTACGAGCAGTACTTC. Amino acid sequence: CASSQDRQNYEQYF.

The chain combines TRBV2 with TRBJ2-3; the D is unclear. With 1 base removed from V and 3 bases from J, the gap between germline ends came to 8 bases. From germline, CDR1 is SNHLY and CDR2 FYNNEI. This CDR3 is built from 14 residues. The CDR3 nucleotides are TGTGCCAGCAGTGAAGGAGGATGGACAGATACGCAGTATTTT. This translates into CASSEGGWTDTQYF.

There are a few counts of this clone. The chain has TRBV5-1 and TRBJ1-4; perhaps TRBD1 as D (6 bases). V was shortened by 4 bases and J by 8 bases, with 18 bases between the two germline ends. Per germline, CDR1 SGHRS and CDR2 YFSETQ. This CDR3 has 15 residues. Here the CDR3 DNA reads TGCGCCAGCAGCACCTCGAAGGGGGGGGAAGAAAAACTGTTTTTT. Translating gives CASSTSKGGEEKLFF.

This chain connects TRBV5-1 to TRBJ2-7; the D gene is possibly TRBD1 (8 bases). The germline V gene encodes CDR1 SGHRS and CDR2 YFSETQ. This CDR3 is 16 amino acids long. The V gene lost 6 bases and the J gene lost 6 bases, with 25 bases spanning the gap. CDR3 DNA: TGCGCCAGCATCAGGGGGGGCGCGGGACAGGAGACCGAGCAGTACTTC. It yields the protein CASIRGGAGQETEQYF.

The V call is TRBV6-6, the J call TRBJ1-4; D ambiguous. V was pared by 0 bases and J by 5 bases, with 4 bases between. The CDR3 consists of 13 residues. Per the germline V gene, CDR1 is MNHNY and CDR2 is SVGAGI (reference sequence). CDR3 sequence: CASSYSANEKLFF. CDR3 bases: TGTGCCAGCAGTTACTCAGCAAATGAAAAACTGTTTTTT.

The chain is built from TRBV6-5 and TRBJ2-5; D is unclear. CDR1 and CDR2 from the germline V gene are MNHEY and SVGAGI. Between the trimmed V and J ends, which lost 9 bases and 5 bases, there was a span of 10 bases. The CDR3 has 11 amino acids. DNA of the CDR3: TGTGCCAGTGCCGTGGGCGAGACCCAGTACTTC. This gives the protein CASAVGETQYF.

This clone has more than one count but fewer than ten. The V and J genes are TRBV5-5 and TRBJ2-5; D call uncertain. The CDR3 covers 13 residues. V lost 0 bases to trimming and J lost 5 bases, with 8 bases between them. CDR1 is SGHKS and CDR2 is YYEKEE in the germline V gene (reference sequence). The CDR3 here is CASSLVGSETQYF. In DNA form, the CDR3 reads TGTGCCAGCAGCTTGGTGGGGTCGGAGACCCAGTACTTC.

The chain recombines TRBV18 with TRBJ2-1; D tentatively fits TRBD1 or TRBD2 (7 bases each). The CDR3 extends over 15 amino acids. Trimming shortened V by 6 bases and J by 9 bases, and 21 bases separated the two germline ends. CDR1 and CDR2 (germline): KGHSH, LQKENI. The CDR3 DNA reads TGTGCCAGCTCTCCCAGACAGGGTTGGGAGGGTGAGCAGTTCTTC. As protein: CASSPRQGWEGEQFF.

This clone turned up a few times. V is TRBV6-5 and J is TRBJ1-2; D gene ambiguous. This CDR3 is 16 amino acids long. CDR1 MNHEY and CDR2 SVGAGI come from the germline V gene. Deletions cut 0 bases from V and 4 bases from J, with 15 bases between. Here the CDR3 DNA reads TGTGCCAGCAGTTACTCTATTTTGGGAGATGGCTATGGCTACACCTTC. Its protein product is CASSYSILGDGYGYTF.

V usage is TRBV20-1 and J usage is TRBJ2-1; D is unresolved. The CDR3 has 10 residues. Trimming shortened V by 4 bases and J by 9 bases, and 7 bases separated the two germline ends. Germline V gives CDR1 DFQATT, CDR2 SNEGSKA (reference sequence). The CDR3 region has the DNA TGCAGTGCTACGCTTGCTGAGCAGTTCTTC. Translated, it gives CSATLAEQFF.

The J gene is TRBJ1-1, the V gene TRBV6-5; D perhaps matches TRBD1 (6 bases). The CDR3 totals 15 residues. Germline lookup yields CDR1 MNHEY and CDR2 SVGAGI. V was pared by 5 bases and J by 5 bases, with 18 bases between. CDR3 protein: CASSTSGGEGTEAFF. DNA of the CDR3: TGTGCCAGCAGTACCTCCGGGGGCGAAGGGACTGAAGCTTTCTTT.

This chain's CDR3 is CASTRTGVTEAFF. The DNA of the CDR3 is TGTGCCAGTACTCGGACAGGGGTTACTGAAGCTTTCTTT. The chain links TRBV19 to TRBJ1-1; 9 bases are a match to TRBD1. There are 13 residues in the CDR3. V dropped 7 bases and J dropped 5; count of bases not matched to a gene: 5. Germline CDR1 is LNHDA and CDR2 is SQIVND (reference sequence). Looking up the rest from reference TRBV19 and TRBJ1-1 gives the full variable domain: DGGITQSPKYLFRKEGQNVTLSCEQNLNHDAMYWYRQDPGQGLRLIYYSQIVNDFQKGDIAEGYSVSREKKESFPLTVTSAQKNPTAFYLCASTRTGVTEAFFGQGTRLTVV.

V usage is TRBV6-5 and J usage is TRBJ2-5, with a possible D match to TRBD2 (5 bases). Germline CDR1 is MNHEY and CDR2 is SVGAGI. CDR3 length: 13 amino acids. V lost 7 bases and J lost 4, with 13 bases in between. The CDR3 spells CASTEGGSETQYF. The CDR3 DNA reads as TGTGCCAGCACCGAAGGAGGATCAGAGACCCAGTACTTC.

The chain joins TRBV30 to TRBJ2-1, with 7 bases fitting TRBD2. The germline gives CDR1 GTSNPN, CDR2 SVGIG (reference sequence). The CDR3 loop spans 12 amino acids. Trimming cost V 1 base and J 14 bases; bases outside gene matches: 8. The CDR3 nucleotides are TGTGCCTGGAGTGGGGGGACTACACAGGAGTTCTTC. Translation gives CAWSGGTTQEFF. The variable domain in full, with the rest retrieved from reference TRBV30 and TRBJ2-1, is SQTIHQWPATLVQPVGSPLSLECTVEGTSNPNLYWYRQAAGRGLQLLFYSVGIGQISSEVPQNLSASRPQDRQFILSSKKLLLSDSGFYLCAWSGGTTQEFFGPGTRLTVL.

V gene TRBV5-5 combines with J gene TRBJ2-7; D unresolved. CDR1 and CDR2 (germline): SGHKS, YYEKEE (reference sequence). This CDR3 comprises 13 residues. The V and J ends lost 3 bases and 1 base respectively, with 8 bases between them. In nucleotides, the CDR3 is TGTGCCAGCAGCTGGGCGGTGTCCTACGAGCAGTACTTC. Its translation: CASSWAVSYEQYF. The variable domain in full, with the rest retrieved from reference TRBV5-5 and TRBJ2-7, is DAGVTQSPTHLIKTRGQQVTLRCSPISGHKSVSWYQQVLGQGPQFIFQYYEKEERGRGNFPDRFSARQFPNYSSELNVNALLLGDSALYLCASSWAVSYEQYFGPGTRLTVT.

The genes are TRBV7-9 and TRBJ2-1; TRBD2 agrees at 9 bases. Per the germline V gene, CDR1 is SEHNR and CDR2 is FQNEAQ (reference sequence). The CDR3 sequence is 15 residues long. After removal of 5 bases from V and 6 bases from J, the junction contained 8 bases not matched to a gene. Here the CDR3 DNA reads TGTGCCAGCAGCCGTAGCGGGAGAGGGGCCAATGAGCAGTTCTTC. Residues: CASSRSGRGANEQFF. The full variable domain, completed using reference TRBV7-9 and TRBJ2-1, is DTGVSQNPRHKITKRGQNVTFRCDPISEHNRLYWYRQTLGQGPEFLTYFQNEAQLEKSRLLSDRFSAERPKGSFSTLEIQRTEQGDSAMYLCASSRSGRGANEQFFGPGTRLTVL.

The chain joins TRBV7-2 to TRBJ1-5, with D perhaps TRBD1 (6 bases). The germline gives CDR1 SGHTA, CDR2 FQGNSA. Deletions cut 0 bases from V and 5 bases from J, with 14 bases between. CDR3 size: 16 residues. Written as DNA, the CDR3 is TGTGCCAGCAGCTTAGCGGGCACGGGGGGCTATCAGCCCCAGCATTTT. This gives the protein CASSLAGTGGYQPQHF.

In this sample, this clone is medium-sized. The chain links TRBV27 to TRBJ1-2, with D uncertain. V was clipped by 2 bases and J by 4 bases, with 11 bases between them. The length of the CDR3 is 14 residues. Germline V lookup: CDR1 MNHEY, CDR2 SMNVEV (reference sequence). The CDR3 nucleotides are TGTGCCAGCAGTTTAGCACCGGCCCTCTATGGCTACACCTTC. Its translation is CASSLAPALYGYTF.

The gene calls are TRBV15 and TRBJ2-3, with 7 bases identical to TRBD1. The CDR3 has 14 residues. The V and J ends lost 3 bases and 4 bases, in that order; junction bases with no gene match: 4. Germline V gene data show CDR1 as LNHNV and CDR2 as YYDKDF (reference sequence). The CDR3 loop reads CATSSRQGADTQYF. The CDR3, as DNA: TGTGCCACCAGCAGTCGGCAGGGGGCAGATACGCAGTATTTT.

This CDR3 is CASSGATNEKLFF. In DNA, the CDR3 is TGTGCCAGCAGTGGGGCAACTAATGAAAAACTGTTTTTT. V and J are TRBV28 and TRBJ1-4; D ambiguous. CDR1 is MDHEN and CDR2 is SYDVKM in the germline V gene. Trimming removed 5 bases from V and 0 bases from J, with 4 bases in between. CDR3 length: 13 amino acids.

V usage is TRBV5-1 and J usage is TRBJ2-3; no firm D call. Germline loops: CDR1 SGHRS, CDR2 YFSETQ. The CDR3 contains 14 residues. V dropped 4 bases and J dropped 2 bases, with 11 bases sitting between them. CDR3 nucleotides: TGCGCCAGCAGCCGTGACCCGCACACAGATACGCAGTATTTT. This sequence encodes CASSRDPHTDTQYF.

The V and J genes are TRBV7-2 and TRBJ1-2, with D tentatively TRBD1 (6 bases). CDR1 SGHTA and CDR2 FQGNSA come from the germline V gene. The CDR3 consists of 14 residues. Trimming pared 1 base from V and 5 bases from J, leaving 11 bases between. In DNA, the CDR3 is TGTGCCAGCAGCTTAGGCAGGGGCTCGTATGGCTACACCTTC. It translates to CASSLGRGSYGYTF.